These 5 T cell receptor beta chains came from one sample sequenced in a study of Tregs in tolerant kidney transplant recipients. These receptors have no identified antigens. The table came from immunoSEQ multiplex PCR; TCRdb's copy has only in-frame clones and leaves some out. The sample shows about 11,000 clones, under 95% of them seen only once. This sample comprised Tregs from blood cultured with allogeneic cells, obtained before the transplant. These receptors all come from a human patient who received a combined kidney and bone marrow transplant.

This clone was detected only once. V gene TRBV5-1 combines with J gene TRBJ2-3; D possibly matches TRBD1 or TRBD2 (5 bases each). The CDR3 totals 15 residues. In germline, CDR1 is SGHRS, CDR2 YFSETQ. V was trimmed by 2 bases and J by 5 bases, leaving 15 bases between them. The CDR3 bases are TGCGCCAGCAGCTTTGATGGGGGATTGGGAGATACGCAGTATTTT. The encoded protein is CASSFDGGLGDTQYF.

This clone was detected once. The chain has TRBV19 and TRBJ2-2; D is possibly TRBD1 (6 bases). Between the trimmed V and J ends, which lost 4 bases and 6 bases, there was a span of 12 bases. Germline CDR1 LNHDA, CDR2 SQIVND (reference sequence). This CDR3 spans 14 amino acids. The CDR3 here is CASSRDTRSGELFF. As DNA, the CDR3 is TGTGCCAGTAGTAGGGACACGAGGTCCGGGGAGCTGTTTTTT.

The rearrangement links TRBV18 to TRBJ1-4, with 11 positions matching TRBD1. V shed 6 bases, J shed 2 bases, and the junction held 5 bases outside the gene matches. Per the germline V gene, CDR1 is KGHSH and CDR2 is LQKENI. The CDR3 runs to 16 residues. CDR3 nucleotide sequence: TGTGCCAGCTCTCCCGGGACAGGGGGTACTAATGAAAAACTGTTTTTT. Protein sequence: CASSPGTGGTNEKLFF. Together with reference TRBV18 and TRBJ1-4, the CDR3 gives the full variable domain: NAGVMQNPRHLVRRRGQEARLRCSPMKGHSHVYWYRQLPEEGLKFMVYLQKENIIDESGMPKERFSAEFPKEGPSILRIQQVVRGDSAAYFCASSPGTGGTNEKLFFGSGTQLSVL.

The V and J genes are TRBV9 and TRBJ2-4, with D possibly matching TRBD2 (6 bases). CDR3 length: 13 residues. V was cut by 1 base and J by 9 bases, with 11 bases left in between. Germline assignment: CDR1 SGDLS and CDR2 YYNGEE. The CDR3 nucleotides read TGTGCCAGCAGCGTACGTCTGGAGGGCATTCAGTACTTC. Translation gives CASSVRLEGIQYF.

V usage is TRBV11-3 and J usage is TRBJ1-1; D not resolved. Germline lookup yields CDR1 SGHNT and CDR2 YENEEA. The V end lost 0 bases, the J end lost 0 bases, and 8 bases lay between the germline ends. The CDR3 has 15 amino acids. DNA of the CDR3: TGTGCCAGCAGCTTAGATGCGGGGATGAACACTGAAGCTTTCTTT. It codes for CASSLDAGMNTEAFF. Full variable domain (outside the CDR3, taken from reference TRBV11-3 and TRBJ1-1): EAGVVQSPRYKIIEKKQPVAFWCNPISGHNTLYWYLQNLGQGPELLIRYENEEAVDDSQLPKDRFSAERLKGVDSTLKIQPAELGDSAVYLCASSLDAGMNTEAFFGQGTRLTVV.